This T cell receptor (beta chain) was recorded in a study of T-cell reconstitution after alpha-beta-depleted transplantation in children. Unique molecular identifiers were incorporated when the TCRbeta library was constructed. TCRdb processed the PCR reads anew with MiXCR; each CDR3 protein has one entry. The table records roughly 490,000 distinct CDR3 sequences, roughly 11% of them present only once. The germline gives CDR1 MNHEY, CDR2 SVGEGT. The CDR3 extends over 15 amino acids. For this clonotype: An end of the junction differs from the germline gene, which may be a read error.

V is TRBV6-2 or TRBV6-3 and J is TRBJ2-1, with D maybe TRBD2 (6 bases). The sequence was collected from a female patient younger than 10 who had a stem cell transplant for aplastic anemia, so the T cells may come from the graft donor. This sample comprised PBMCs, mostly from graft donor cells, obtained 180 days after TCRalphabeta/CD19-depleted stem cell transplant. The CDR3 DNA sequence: TGTGCCAGCATTTACTGGGGTAGCGGCAACAATGAGCAGTTCTTC. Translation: CASIYWGSGNNEQFF.